This TCR beta chain was captured in a study of Ad26.COV2.S vaccination and SARS-CoV-2 variants. Broader study findings: People who got the vaccine had more spike-specific TCR breadth than people who got placebo.

Some clones are missing from TCRdb's copy, which holds only in-frame ones; the method was immunoSEQ multiplex PCR. The repertoire holds hundreds of thousands of clones, 88% seen once, with around 6.4% in the top ten. The CDR3 consists of 14 residues. Trimming took 0 bases from V and 4 from J; bases not matched to a gene: 3. The germline V gene has CDR1 SGHDT and CDR2 YYEEEE. Treatment indicated: about 20 received Ad26.COV2.S at low or high dose, single or two shots; several received placebo; per-sample allocation not given. Collection of the samples took place on day 63 after the first injection of vaccine or placebo. In Boston, the donor was an adult between 18-55 years of age. Vaccination employed an Ad26 vector expressing the Wuhan-strain SARS-CoV-2 spike. With respect to this clone: Its target is not known.

This sequence originates from a person between 18 and 65 years old who received the Ad26.COV2.S COVID-19 vaccine or a placebo. This specimen consisted of peripheral blood, obtained in a trial of Ad26.COV2.S vaccine versus placebo. The V gene is TRBV5-6, the J gene TRBJ1-1, with 7 nucleotides matching TRBD1. As DNA, the CDR3 is TGTGCCAGCAGCTTGGTGAGGGGGCGCACTGAAGCTTTCTTT. This gives the protein CASSLVRGRTEAFF.